The following is a TCR beta chain sequence with its context. This record belongs to a study of T-cell memory formation after mild COVID-19. CDR1 and CDR2 (germline): SGHVS, FNYEAQ. The CDR3 consists of 11 residues. V gave up 4 bases and J gave up 10 bases, with 8 bases separating them. TCRdb fed the 5' RACE reads into MiXCR, producing one record per CDR3 protein. The data contain 350,000 to 450,000 distinct CDR3 sequences, 20% to 25% of them seen just once; the ten biggest clones take up roughly 8.9%. This TCR was sampled from an adult woman who had mild COVID-19 (a few samples of this study predate the infection). Cell type and time point are not known. The chain uses TRBV7-6 and TRBJ2-1; D is possibly TRBD1 or TRBD2 (5 bases each). The sample was PBMCs or a T cell subset sorted from them (not recorded which). In DNA form, the CDR3 reads TGTGCCAGCAGCTGGGGGTTGGAGCAGTTCTTC. Its protein is CASSWGLEQFF. The whole variable domain, remainder taken from reference TRBV7-6 and TRBJ2-1, is GAGVSQSPRYKVTKRGQDVALRCDPISGHVSLYWYRQALGQGPEFLTYFNYEAQQDKSGLPNDRFSAERPEGSISTLTIQRTEQRDSAMYRCASSWGLEQFFGPGTRLTVL.